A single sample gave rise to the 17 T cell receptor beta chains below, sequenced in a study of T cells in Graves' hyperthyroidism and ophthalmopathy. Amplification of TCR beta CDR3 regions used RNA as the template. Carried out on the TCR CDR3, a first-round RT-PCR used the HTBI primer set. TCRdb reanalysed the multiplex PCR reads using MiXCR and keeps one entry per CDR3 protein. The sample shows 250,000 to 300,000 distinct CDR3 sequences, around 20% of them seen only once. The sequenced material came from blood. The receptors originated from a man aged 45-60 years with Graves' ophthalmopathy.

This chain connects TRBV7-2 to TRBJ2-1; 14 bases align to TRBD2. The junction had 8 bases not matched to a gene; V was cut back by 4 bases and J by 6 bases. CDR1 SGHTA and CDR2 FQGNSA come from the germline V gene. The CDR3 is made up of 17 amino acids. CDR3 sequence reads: CASSSMGGTSGSNEQFF. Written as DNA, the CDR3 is TGTGCCAGCAGCTCCATGGGGGGGACTAGCGGGAGCAATGAGCAGTTCTTC.

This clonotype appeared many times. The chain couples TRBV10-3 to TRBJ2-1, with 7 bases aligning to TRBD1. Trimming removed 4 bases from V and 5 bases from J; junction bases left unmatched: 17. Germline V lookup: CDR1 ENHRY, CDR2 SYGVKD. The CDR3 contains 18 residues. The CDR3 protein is CAISGKAGGSRLNNEQFF. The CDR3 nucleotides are TGTGCCATCAGTGGGAAGGCAGGGGGTAGTCGGCTAAACAATGAGCAGTTCTTC.

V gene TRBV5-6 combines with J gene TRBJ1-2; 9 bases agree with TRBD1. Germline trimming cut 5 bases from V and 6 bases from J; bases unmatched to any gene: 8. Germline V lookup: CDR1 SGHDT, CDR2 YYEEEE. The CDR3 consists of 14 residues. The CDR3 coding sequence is TGTGCCAGCAGTTTTGGACAGGGGACGGATGGCTACACCTTC. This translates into CASSFGQGTDGYTF. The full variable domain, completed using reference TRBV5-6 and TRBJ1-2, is DAGVTQSPTHLIKTRGQQVTLRCSPKSGHDTVSWYQQALGQGPQFIFQYYEEEERQRGNFPDRFSGHQFPNYSSELNVNALLLGDSALYLCASSFGQGTDGYTFGSGTRLTVV.

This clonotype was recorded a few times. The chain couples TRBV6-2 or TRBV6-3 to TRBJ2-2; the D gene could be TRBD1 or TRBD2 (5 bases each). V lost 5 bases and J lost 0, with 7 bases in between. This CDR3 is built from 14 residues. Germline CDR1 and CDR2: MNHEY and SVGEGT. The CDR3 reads CASSGTTNTGELFF. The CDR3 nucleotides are TGTGCCAGCAGTGGGACGACGAACACCGGGGAGCTGTTTTTT.

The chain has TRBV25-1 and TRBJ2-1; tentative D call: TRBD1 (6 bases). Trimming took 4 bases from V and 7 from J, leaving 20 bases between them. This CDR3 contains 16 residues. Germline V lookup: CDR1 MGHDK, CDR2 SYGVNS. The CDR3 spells CASSADRLNKRNEQFF. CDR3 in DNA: TGTGCCAGCAGTGCCGACAGGCTTAACAAAAGGAATGAGCAGTTCTTC.

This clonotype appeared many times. Here the CDR3 DNA reads TGCGCCAGCAGCCCTAGACAGGGAAACATGAACACTGAAGCTTTCTTT. This sequence encodes CASSPRQGNMNTEAFF. The chain employs TRBV5-1 and TRBJ1-1, with 7 bases aligning to TRBD1. CDR3 length equals 16 residues. Germline V gene sequence: CDR1 SGHRS, CDR2 YFSETQ. Germline trimming cut 4 bases from V and 0 bases from J; bases unmatched to any gene: 9.

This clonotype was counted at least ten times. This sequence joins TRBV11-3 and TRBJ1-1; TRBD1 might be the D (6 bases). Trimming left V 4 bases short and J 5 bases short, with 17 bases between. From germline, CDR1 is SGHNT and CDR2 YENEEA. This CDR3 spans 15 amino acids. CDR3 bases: TGTGCCAGCAGCTCAGTGCCGGACAGTAGGACTGAAGCTTTCTTT. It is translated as CASSSVPDSRTEAFF.

In DNA, the CDR3 is TGCAGTGGAATGGACAATGAGCAGTTCTTC. Translated, it gives CSGMDNEQFF. V and J are TRBV20-1 and TRBJ2-1; D is uncertain. Germline CDR1 DFQATT, CDR2 SNEGSKA (reference sequence). With 7 bases removed from V and 5 bases from J, the gap between germline ends came to 6 bases. This CDR3 is built from 10 residues.

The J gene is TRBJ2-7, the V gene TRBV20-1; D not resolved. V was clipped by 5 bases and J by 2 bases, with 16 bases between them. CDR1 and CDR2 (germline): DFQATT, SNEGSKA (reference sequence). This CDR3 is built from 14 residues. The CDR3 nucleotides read TGCAGTGCTCAGGTCCCTAAAGCGACCTACGAGCAGTACTTC. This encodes CSAQVPKATYEQYF.

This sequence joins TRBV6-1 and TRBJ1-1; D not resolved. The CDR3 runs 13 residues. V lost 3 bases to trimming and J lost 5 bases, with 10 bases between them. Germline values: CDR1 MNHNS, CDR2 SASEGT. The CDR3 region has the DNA TGTGCCAGCAGTGAGCGGGTTTGGACTGAAGCTTTCTTT. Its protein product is CASSERVWTEAFF.

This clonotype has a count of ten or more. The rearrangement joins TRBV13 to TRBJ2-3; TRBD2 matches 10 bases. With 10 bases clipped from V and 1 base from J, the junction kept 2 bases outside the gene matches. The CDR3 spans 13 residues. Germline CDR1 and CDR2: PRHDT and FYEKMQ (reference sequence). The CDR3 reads CATGTSGTDTQYF. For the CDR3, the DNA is TGTGCCACCGGGACTAGCGGCACAGATACGCAGTATTTT.

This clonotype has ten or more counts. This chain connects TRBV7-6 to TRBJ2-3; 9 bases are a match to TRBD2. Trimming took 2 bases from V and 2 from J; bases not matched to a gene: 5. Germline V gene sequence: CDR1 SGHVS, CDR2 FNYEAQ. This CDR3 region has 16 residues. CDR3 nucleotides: TGTGCCAGCAGCTTATTAGCGGGGGAAGCCACAGATACGCAGTATTTT. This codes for CASSLLAGEATDTQYF.

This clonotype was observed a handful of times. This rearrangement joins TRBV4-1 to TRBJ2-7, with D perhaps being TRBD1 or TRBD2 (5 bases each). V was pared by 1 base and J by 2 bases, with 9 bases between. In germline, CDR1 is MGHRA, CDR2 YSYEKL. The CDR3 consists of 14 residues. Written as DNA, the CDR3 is TGCGCCAGCAGCCAAGTTGGGGGTACCTACGAGCAGTACTTC. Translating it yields CASSQVGGTYEQYF.

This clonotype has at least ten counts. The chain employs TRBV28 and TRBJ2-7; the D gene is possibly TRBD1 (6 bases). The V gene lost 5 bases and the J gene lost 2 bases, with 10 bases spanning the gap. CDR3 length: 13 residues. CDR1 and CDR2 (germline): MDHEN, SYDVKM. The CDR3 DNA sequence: TGTGCCAGCAGTACAGGGCCCACCTACGAGCAGTACTTC. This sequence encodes CASSTGPTYEQYF. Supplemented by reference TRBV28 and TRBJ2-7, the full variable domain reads DVKVTQSSRYLVKRTGEKVFLECVQDMDHENMFWYRQDPGLGLRLIYFSYDVKMKEKGDIPEGYSVSREKKERFSLILESASTNQTSMYLCASSTGPTYEQYFGPGTRLTVT.

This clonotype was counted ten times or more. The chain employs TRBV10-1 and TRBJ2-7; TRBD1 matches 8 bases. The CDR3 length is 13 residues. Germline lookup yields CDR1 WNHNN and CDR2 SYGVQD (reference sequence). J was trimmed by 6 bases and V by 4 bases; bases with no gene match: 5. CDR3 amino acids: CASSAYTGGEQYF. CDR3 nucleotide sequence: TGCGCCAGCAGTGCCTATACAGGGGGCGAGCAGTACTTC.

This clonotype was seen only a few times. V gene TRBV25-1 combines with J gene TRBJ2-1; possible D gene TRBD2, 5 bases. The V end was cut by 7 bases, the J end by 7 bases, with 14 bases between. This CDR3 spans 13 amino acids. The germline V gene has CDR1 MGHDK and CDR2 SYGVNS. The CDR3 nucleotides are TGTGCCAGCAACCCTATCGGGGTGAATGAGCAGTTCTTC. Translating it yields CASNPIGVNEQFF.

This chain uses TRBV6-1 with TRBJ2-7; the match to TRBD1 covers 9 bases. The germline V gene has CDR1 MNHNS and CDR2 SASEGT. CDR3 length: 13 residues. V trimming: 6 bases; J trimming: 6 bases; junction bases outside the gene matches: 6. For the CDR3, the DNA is TGTGCCAGCAGAACAGGGGGCTTTCCCGAGCAGTACTTC. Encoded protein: CASRTGGFPEQYF.